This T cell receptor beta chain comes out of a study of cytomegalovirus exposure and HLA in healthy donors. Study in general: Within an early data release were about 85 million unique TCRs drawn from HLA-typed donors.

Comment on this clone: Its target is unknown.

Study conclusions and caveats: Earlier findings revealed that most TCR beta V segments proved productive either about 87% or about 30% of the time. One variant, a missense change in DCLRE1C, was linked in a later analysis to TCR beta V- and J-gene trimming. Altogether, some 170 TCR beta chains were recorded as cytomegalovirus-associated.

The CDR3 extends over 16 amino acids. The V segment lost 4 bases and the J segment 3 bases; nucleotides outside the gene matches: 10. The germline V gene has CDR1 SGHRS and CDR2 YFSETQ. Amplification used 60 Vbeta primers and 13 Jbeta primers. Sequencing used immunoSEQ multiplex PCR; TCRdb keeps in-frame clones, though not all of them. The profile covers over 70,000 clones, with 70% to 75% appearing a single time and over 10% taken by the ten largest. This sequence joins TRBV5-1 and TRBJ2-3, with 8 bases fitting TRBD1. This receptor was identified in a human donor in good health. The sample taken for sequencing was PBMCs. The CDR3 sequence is CASSLGQGGLTDTQYF. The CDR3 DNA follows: TGCGCCAGCAGCCTTGGACAGGGAGGTTTGACAGATACGCAGTATTTT. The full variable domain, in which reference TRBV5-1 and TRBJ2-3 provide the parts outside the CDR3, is KAGVTQTPRYLIKTRGQQVTLSCSPISGHRSVSWYQQTPGQGLQFLFEYFSETQRNKGNFPGRFSGRQFSNSRSEMNVSTLELGDSALYLCASSLGQGGLTDTQYFGPGTRLTVL.